This TCR beta chain was sequenced in a study of OX40 agonist ivuxolimab in advanced cancers. Germline loops: CDR1 MGHDK, CDR2 SYGVNS. The CDR3 runs 14 residues. Between the trimmed V and J ends, which lost 8 bases and 0 bases, there was a span of 13 bases. The method was immunoSEQ multiplex PCR; TCRdb's version includes in-frame clones alone and lacks a portion of them. The sample records around 60,000 clones, about 87% being singletons. The V gene is TRBV25-1, the J gene TRBJ1-1; no definite D call. The TCR comes from an adult with an advanced solid tumor such as melanoma, head and neck, liver or kidney cancer. The input for sequencing was CD4+ or CD8+ T cells sorted from blood, taken in a trial of the OX40 agonist ivuxolimab. The DNA for the CDR3 is TGTGCCAGCGGGATAGGGCCTCTGAACACTGAAGCTTTCTTT. Amino acid sequence: CASGIGPLNTEAFF.